These 5 T cell receptor beta chains originate from one sample sequenced in a study of CD8+CD57+ T cells in acquired aplastic anemia. The TCR beta profiling, which covered VDJ combination and CDR3 sequence, was carried out using genomic DNA as the template. TCRdb reprocessed the reads via MiXCR and lists one record per CDR3 protein. The data show roughly 80,000 distinct CDR3 sequences, about 70% seen once. Patients who underwent sequencing had shown CD8+CD57+ cell expansion by flow cytometry. The sequencing input was sorted CD4+, CD8+, or CD8+CD57+ T cells (not recorded which) from PBMCs. These receptors were obtained from a human donor with aplastic anemia.

This chain joins TRBV5-6 and TRBJ2-7; weak D call: TRBD1 (5 bases). The CDR3 covers 14 residues. Trimming cost V 3 bases and J 6 bases, with 16 bases left between them. The germline CDR1 and CDR2 sequences are SGHDT and YYEEEE. CDR3 region: CASSYQGRVLEQYF. In DNA form, the CDR3 reads TGTGCCAGCAGCTACCAGGGAAGGGTGCTCGAGCAGTACTTC. Full variable domain (missing parts from reference TRBV5-6 and TRBJ2-7): DAGVTQSPTHLIKTRGQQVTLRCSPKSGHDTVSWYQQALGQGPQFIFQYYEEEERQRGNFPDRFSGHQFPNYSSELNVNALLLGDSALYLCASSYQGRVLEQYFGPGTRLTVT.

The chain links TRBV2 to TRBJ2-5; D is unclear. The ends were cut back, 1 base at V and 5 bases at J, with 8 bases in the middle. Germline CDR1 is SNHLY and CDR2 is FYNNEI. This CDR3 region has 13 residues. In DNA form, the CDR3 reads TGTGCCAGCAGTGAAGAAGTGGGGGAGACCCAGTACTTC. Residues: CASSEEVGETQYF. The full variable domain, in which reference TRBV2 and TRBJ2-5 provide the parts outside the CDR3, is EPEVTQTPSHQVTQMGQEVILRCVPISNHLYFYWYRQILGQKVEFLVSFYNNEISEKSEIFDDQFSVERPDGSNFTLKIRSTKLEDSAMYFCASSEEVGETQYFGPGTRLLVL.

The chain links TRBV29-1 to TRBJ2-7, with D perhaps matching TRBD1 or TRBD2 (6 bases each). Per germline, CDR1 SQVTM and CDR2 ANQGSEA. V lost 7 bases and J 6 bases, leaving 10 bases between the germline ends. The CDR3 sequence is 10 residues long. The CDR3 loop is CSGGDTEQYF. The CDR3 DNA sequence: TGCAGCGGGGGGGACACCGAGCAGTACTTC.

The chain is built from TRBV6-1 and TRBJ2-5; D is uncertain. Germline CDR1 reads MNHNS; CDR2 reads SASEGT. The length of the CDR3 is 14 residues. Trimming took 4 bases from V and 2 from J, leaving 11 bases between them. CDR3 residues: CASSGTTEQETQYF. As DNA, the CDR3 is TGTGCCAGCAGTGGAACAACAGAGCAAGAGACCCAGTACTTC.

This chain links TRBV24-1 with TRBJ2-1; D unclear. The CDR3 loop spans 13 amino acids. Per germline, CDR1 KGHDR and CDR2 SFDVKD. V lost 5 bases and J 6 bases, leaving 10 bases between the germline ends. DNA for the CDR3: TGTGCCACCAGTGCGGTAGGTTTCAATGAGCAGTTCTTC. Translated, it gives CATSAVGFNEQFF.